A single sample is the source of the 10 T cell receptor beta chains below, sequenced in a study of cytomegalovirus exposure and HLA in healthy donors. It was with 60 Vbeta and 13 Jbeta primers that the PCR ran. Clones were sequenced by immunoSEQ multiplex PCR, and TCRdb holds only the in-frame ones, with some missing. The sample is made up of 100,000 to 150,000 clones, and the top ten hold 2% to 2.5% of it. Sequencing was done on a sample of PBMCs. The receptor set was obtained from a man aged 40-50 years in good health and CMV-seronegative.

The chain is built from TRBV28 and TRBJ1-5; D gene ambiguous. V was clipped by 5 bases and J by 0 bases, with 11 bases between them. This CDR3 is 15 amino acids long. Germline CDR1 and CDR2: MDHEN and SYDVKM. CDR3: CASSVLGYSNQPQHF. Written as DNA, the CDR3 is TGTGCCAGCAGTGTGCTAGGTTATAGCAATCAGCCCCAGCATTTT.

This chain uses TRBV5-6 with TRBJ1-2, with 11 bases identical to TRBD1. The CDR3 runs to 15 residues. The V gene's germline CDR1 is SGHDT and CDR2 YYEEEE. J gave up 6 bases and V 2 bases, and 6 bases lay outside the gene matches. This CDR3 is CASSLRGQGAHGYTF. CDR3 nucleotide sequence: TGTGCCAGCAGCTTAAGAGGACAGGGGGCCCATGGCTACACCTTC. The variable domain in full, completed from reference TRBV5-6 and TRBJ1-2, reads DAGVTQSPTHLIKTRGQQVTLRCSPKSGHDTVSWYQQALGQGPQFIFQYYEEEERQRGNFPDRFSGHQFPNYSSELNVNALLLGDSALYLCASSLRGQGAHGYTFGSGTRLTVV.

The rearrangement uses TRBV18 and TRBJ1-5; D perhaps matches TRBD1 (5 bases). Trimming shortened V by 3 bases and J by 5 bases, and 8 bases separated the two germline ends. This CDR3 spans 13 amino acids. CDR1 is KGHSH and CDR2 is LQKENI in the germline V gene. The CDR3 sequence is CASSPSRDQPQHF. The CDR3 coding sequence is TGTGCCAGCTCACCTTCCAGGGATCAGCCCCAGCATTTT.

The chain recombines TRBV10-3 with TRBJ2-7, with D possibly matching TRBD1 (6 bases). Trimming took 9 bases from V and 0 from J, leaving 18 bases between them. The CDR3 totals 15 residues. CDR1 is ENHRY and CDR2 is SYGVKD in the germline V gene. CDR3 DNA: TGTGCCATTTCTACAGGGTTAGGTTTCTCCTACGAGCAGTACTTC. As protein: CAISTGLGFSYEQYF.

The V and J genes are TRBV5-4 and TRBJ2-7; no firm D call. Germline CDR1 reads SGHNT; CDR2 reads YYREEE (reference sequence). V was pared by 6 bases and J by 7 bases, with 17 bases between. The CDR3 length is 13 residues. The CDR3, as DNA: TGTGCCAGCACCACATTAGATCTAGAGGAGCAGTACTTC. It is translated as CASTTLDLEEQYF.

V is TRBV2 and J is TRBJ2-7; the match to TRBD2 covers 9 bases. Germline V gene lookup returns CDR1 SNHLY and CDR2 FYNNEI. The V and J ends lost 0 bases and 0 bases, in that order; junction bases with no gene match: 6. This CDR3 has 17 amino acids. The DNA for the CDR3 is TGTGCCAGCAGTGAAGCCCCCCCGACTAGCGGCTCCTACGAGCAGTACTTC. It translates to CASSEAPPTSGSYEQYF.

The chain joins TRBV7-6 to TRBJ2-1; D possibly corresponds to TRBD2 (5 bases). Per germline, CDR1 SGHVS and CDR2 FNYEAQ. This CDR3 is 14 amino acids long. The V end was cut by 4 bases, the J end by 10 bases, with 17 bases between. CDR3 sequence reads: CASSSGDGPPEQFF. CDR3 nucleotides: TGTGCCAGCAGCTCCGGGGATGGGCCACCCGAGCAGTTCTTC.

The chain has TRBV7-8 and TRBJ2-1, with TRBD1 as a possible D gene (7 bases). V lost 5 bases and J lost 3, with 17 bases in between. The CDR3 contains 16 residues. CDR1 is SGHVS, CDR2 FQNEAQ, per germline. CDR3 sequence reads: CASSRGRQGLYNEQFF. DNA for the CDR3: TGTGCCAGCAGCCGGGGGAGACAGGGTCTCTACAATGAGCAGTTCTTC.

Here the CDR3 DNA reads TGTGCCAGCAGCGTTAGGGACTTTCGAGGAAATGAGCAGTTCTTC. This sequence encodes CASSVRDFRGNEQFF. J is TRBJ2-1 and V is TRBV9; D is possibly TRBD2 (6 bases). CDR3 length: 15 residues. Trimming took 2 bases from V and 7 from J, leaving 16 bases between them. Germline V gene sequence: CDR1 SGDLS, CDR2 YYNGEE.

The gene calls are TRBV11-2 and TRBJ2-7; 8 nucleotides align to TRBD1. J lost 3 bases, V lost 1 base, and 5 bases had no gene match. The germline V gene has CDR1 SGHAT and CDR2 FQNNGV. This CDR3 is 15 amino acids long. The CDR3: CASSLAGTGYYEQYF. In nucleotides, the CDR3 is TGTGCCAGCAGCTTAGCCGGGACAGGTTACTACGAGCAGTACTTC.